A single sample gave rise to the 29 T cell receptor beta chains below, sequenced in a study of Graves' ophthalmopathy and Graves' hyperthyroidism. RNA transcripts were the template, and TCR beta CDR3 regions were amplified from them. Investigators did first-round RT-PCR with HTBI primers, then second-round multiplex PCR. TCRdb re-derived calls from the multiplex PCR reads in MiXCR, one entry per CDR3 protein. The data show more than 1,000,000 distinct CDR3 sequences, 35% to 40% seen once. Sequences were obtained from peripheral blood or thyroid tissue (not recorded which). These receptors all come from an adult man with Graves' hyperthyroidism.

This clonotype was counted at least ten times. V usage is TRBV9 and J usage is TRBJ2-5, with D maybe TRBD1 (6 bases). The CDR3 length is 14 residues. Per germline, CDR1 SGDLS and CDR2 YYNGEE. V was shortened by 4 bases and J by 4 bases, with 14 bases between the two germline ends. The CDR3 coding sequence is TGTGCCAGCAGCCCCAGGGGATTGGGAGAGACCCAGTACTTC. This translates into CASSPRGLGETQYF.

This clonotype was found many times. The J gene is TRBJ2-7, the V gene TRBV15, with D perhaps matching TRBD1 or TRBD2 (5 bases each). V dropped 0 bases and J dropped 5 bases, with 14 bases sitting between them. The CDR3 has 15 residues. In germline, CDR1 is LNHNV, CDR2 YYDKDF (reference sequence). CDR3 in amino acids: CATSREGEGTDEQYF. DNA of the CDR3: TGTGCCACCAGCAGAGAAGGGGAAGGGACCGACGAGCAGTACTTC. Full variable domain (outside the CDR3, taken from reference TRBV15 and TRBJ2-7): DAMVIQNPRYQVTQFGKPVTLSCSQTLNHNVMYWYQQKSSQAPKLLFHYYDKDFNNEADTPDNFQSRRPNTSFCFLDIRSPGLGDTAMYLCATSREGEGTDEQYFGPGTRLTVT.

The gene calls are TRBV15 and TRBJ2-7; 11 nucleotides line up with TRBD2. The trim removed 1 base at V and 5 bases at J, leaving 13 bases unmatched. Germline lookup yields CDR1 LNHNV and CDR2 YYDKDF (reference sequence). The length of the CDR3 is 18 residues. CDR3 in DNA: TGTGCCACCAGCAGAGCCGGGGGGCTAGCGGGAGGTAAAAACGAGCAGTACTTC. Its protein is CATSRAGGLAGGKNEQYF.

This clonotype was counted between two and nine times. The V gene is TRBV4-1, the J gene TRBJ1-3, with D possibly being TRBD1 (6 bases). The V end was cut by 0 bases, the J end by 4 bases, with 10 bases between. Germline values: CDR1 MGHRA, CDR2 YSYEKL. The CDR3 loop spans 15 amino acids. As DNA, the CDR3 is TGCGCCAGCAGCCAAGATGGGGGGCGAGGAAACACCATATATTTT. Protein product: CASSQDGGRGNTIYF.

The table lists this clonotype with many counts. J is TRBJ1-1 and V is TRBV20-1; 11 positions match TRBD1. The CDR3 runs to 17 residues. Germline values: CDR1 DFQATT, CDR2 SNEGSKA (reference sequence). Trimming took 0 bases from V and 0 from J; bases not matched to a gene: 6. In DNA, the CDR3 is TGCAGTGCTAGAGATCTGTCGGGACAGGGGGTGAACACTGAAGCTTTCTTT. Translating gives CSARDLSGQGVNTEAFF.

In this sample, this clonotype turned up many times. The rearrangement joins TRBV15 to TRBJ1-6; 7 bases align to TRBD1. This CDR3 spans 16 amino acids. J lost 7 bases, V lost 3 bases, and 9 bases had no gene match. Germline assignment: CDR1 LNHNV and CDR2 YYDKDF (reference sequence). In nucleotides, the CDR3 is TGTGCCACCAGCAGGGACCGGGACAGCCTCAATTCACCCCTCCACTTT. This sequence encodes CATSRDRDSLNSPLHF.

To note about this clonotype: A read error may be the cause here, since a much bigger clone is one base away. This chain connects TRBV20-1 to TRBJ2-2; 7 bases map to TRBD2. V gave up 5 bases and J gave up 2 bases; unmatched junction bases: 8. The CDR3 has 15 residues. Germline V gene sequence: CDR1 DFQATT, CDR2 SNEGSKA (reference sequence). CDR3: CSALDGGFNTGELFF. Written as DNA, the CDR3 is TGCAGTGCTCTCGACGGGGGGTTCAACACCGGGGAGCTGTTTTTT.

The V gene is TRBV9, the J gene TRBJ2-5, with D possibly TRBD1 on 6 matching bases. CDR1 and CDR2 (germline): SGDLS, YYNGEE. This CDR3 region has 16 residues. The germline V and J ends were trimmed by 3 bases and 4 bases, with 19 bases remaining between them. The CDR3 reads CASSDNRAARRETQYF. The CDR3 nucleotides are TGTGCCAGCAGCGATAACAGGGCTGCCCGCCGAGAGACCCAGTACTTC.

There are many counts of this clonotype. V and J are TRBV25-1 and TRBJ1-5; D remains unclear. Germline loops: CDR1 MGHDK, CDR2 SYGVNS. The CDR3 length is 13 residues. The V end was cut by 5 bases, the J end by 2 bases, with 7 bases between. CDR3 protein: CASSPLGNQPQHF. The CDR3 nucleotides are TGTGCCAGCAGTCCCTTGGGCAATCAGCCCCAGCATTTT.

This chain links TRBV7-3 with TRBJ2-1; unclear D gene. V was pared by 6 bases and J by 0 bases, with 15 bases between. The CDR3 covers 16 residues. The germline CDR1 and CDR2 sequences are SGHTA and FQGTGA. CDR3 bases: TGTGCCAGCAGTCGTAAATCAGGTGGCTCCTACAATGAGCAGTTCTTC. It encodes CASSRKSGGSYNEQFF.

The gene calls are TRBV5-1 and TRBJ2-6; TRBD2 matches at 10 bases. J was trimmed by 11 bases and V by 5 bases; bases with no gene match: 7. Germline CDR1 and CDR2: SGHRS and YFSETQ. The CDR3 contains 14 residues. In nucleotides, the CDR3 is TGCGCCAGCAGAACAGCGGGAGGGACCTACGTCCTGACTTTC. Protein: CASRTAGGTYVLTF.

This sequence joins TRBV20-1 and TRBJ2-2, with 11 bases that match TRBD2. The germline V gene has CDR1 DFQATT and CDR2 SNEGSKA (reference sequence). CDR3 size: 15 residues. Losses at the gene ends were 3 bases for V and 3 bases for J; bases not matched to a gene: 3. Here the CDR3 DNA reads TGCAGTGCTAGTTCACTAGCGGGGGACACCGGGGAGCTGTTTTTT. As protein: CSASSLAGDTGELFF.

The chain links TRBV6-5 to TRBJ1-2; D perhaps matches TRBD1 (5 bases). This CDR3 contains 15 residues. V was shortened by 2 bases and J by 9 bases, with 19 bases between the two germline ends. In germline, CDR1 is MNHEY, CDR2 SVGAGI. The CDR3 loop is CASSYRRQWGGSYTF. CDR3 coding DNA: TGTGCCAGCAGTTACAGAAGACAGTGGGGAGGTAGCTACACCTTC.

The chain uses TRBV13 and TRBJ1-2; a possible D gene is TRBD1 (6 bases). CDR3 length: 19 residues. From germline, CDR1 is PRHDT and CDR2 FYEKMQ (reference sequence). The ends were cut back, 2 bases at V and 4 bases at J, with 26 bases in the middle. CDR3 loop: CASSLLFVGAGASAYGYTF. CDR3 bases: TGTGCCAGCAGCTTACTTTTTGTGGGGGCAGGAGCTAGTGCCTATGGCTACACCTTC.

As to this clonotype: A clone one base away is much larger, so this may be a read error. The V and J genes are TRBV19 and TRBJ1-1; D gene ambiguous. Germline V gene data show CDR1 as LNHDA and CDR2 as SQIVND (reference sequence). CDR3 length: 14 residues. The CDR3 region has the DNA TGTACCAGTATGGCCGTTGGGTTTGACACTGAAGCTTTCTTT. Its protein is CTSMAVGFDTEAFF.

V usage is TRBV19 and J usage is TRBJ1-1; no firm D call. Germline assignment: CDR1 LNHDA and CDR2 SQIVND (reference sequence). V lost 7 bases, J lost 0 bases, and 12 bases lay in between. This CDR3 region has 14 residues. Written as DNA, the CDR3 is TGTGCCAGTAATATTGTCGGGGTGAACACTGAAGCTTTCTTT. Protein product: CASNIVGVNTEAFF.

V usage is TRBV25-1 and J usage is TRBJ2-5, with 11 bases matching TRBD2. The CDR3 length is 14 residues. Losses at the gene ends were 5 bases for V and 5 bases for J; bases not matched to a gene: 4. Germline V gene data show CDR1 as MGHDK and CDR2 as SYGVNS. The CDR3 coding sequence is TGTGCCAGCAGTATTAGCGGGGGGGCGGAGACCCAGTACTTC. Protein product: CASSISGGAETQYF.

The V and J genes are TRBV12-3 or TRBV12-4 and TRBJ2-5; 11 nucleotides match TRBD1. V shed 4 bases and J 6 bases; nucleotides not matched to a gene: 13. This CDR3 is 17 amino acids long. The CDR3 loop reads CASSSSHGQGATKTQYF. In DNA form, the CDR3 reads TGTGCCAGCAGTTCATCCCACGGACAGGGGGCGACGAAGACCCAGTACTTC.

V and J are TRBV7-9 and TRBJ2-7; D call uncertain. V was pared by 3 bases and J by 5 bases, with 17 bases between. The CDR3 length is 15 residues. From germline, CDR1 is SEHNR and CDR2 FQNEAQ (reference sequence). CDR3 nucleotides: TGTGCCAGCAGCTTTGGTACAGCGAATTTGGACGAGCAGTACTTC. Protein sequence: CASSFGTANLDEQYF.

The chain is built from TRBV7-8 and TRBJ2-5; 13 bases align to TRBD2. The CDR3 loop spans 14 amino acids. In germline, CDR1 is SGHVS, CDR2 FQNEAQ. The CDR3 region is CAAPLAGGPETQYF. The CDR3 bases are TGTGCTGCCCCACTAGCGGGGGGGCCGGAGACCCAGTACTTC.

In the case of this clonotype: A much larger clonotype is one base distant, so this may be a read error. The V call is TRBV20-1, the J call TRBJ1-6, with 9 bases identical to TRBD1. The CDR3 has 15 residues. The germline CDR1 and CDR2 sequences are DFQATT and SNEGSKA (reference sequence). V trimming: 5 bases; J trimming: 5 bases; junction bases outside the gene matches: 7. The CDR3 protein is CSAGATGGNNSPLHF. DNA for the CDR3: TGCAGTGCTGGAGCGACAGGGGGAAATAATTCACCCCTCCACTTT.

This rearrangement joins TRBV7-8 to TRBJ2-7; 8 bases are shared with TRBD1. The CDR3 is made up of 15 amino acids. From germline, CDR1 is SGHVS and CDR2 FQNEAQ. J gave up 2 bases and V 3 bases, and 6 bases lay outside the gene matches. The CDR3 reads CASSFRGQAAYEQYF. DNA for the CDR3: TGTGCCAGCAGCTTTAGGGGACAGGCCGCCTACGAGCAGTACTTC.

This chain connects TRBV10-3 to TRBJ1-4, with a tentative D call TRBD1 (6 bases). Between the trimmed V and J ends, which lost 5 bases and 8 bases, there was a span of 21 bases. The CDR3 sequence is 16 residues long. Per the germline V gene, CDR1 is ENHRY and CDR2 is SYGVKD. CDR3 coding DNA: TGTGCCATCAGTCATGGAATGACAGGCTTGGGAGAAAAACTGTTTTTT. Translating gives CAISHGMTGLGEKLFF.

The chain couples TRBV20-1 to TRBJ2-5, with no clear D. CDR3 length equals 11 residues. V was clipped by 0 bases and J by 8 bases, with 7 bases between them. The V gene's germline CDR1 is DFQATT and CDR2 SNEGSKA (reference sequence). Here the CDR3 DNA reads TGCAGTGCTAGAGAGATGGTAACCCAGTACTTC. This codes for CSAREMVTQYF.

This sequence joins TRBV6-6 and TRBJ2-7; tentatively, D is TRBD1 or TRBD2 (6 bases each). With 5 bases removed from V and 0 bases from J, the gap between germline ends came to 11 bases. This CDR3 has 14 amino acids. Germline CDR1 and CDR2: MNHNY and SVGAGI (reference sequence). This CDR3 is CASSRGPSSYEQYF. In DNA, the CDR3 is TGTGCCAGCAGTCGGGGGCCGAGCTCCTACGAGCAGTACTTC.

V and J are TRBV20-1 and TRBJ1-1; D is unresolved. V lost 6 bases and J 4 bases, leaving 15 bases between the germline ends. This CDR3 contains 13 residues. The V gene's germline CDR1 is DFQATT and CDR2 SNEGSKA (reference sequence). Here the CDR3 DNA reads TGCAGTGCCACGGACGGTGCCCGCACTGAAGCTTTCTTT. This gives the protein CSATDGARTEAFF.

This sequence joins TRBV29-1 and TRBJ1-2; 10 bases fit TRBD1. Germline V lookup: CDR1 SQVTM, CDR2 ANQGSEA. CDR3 length equals 19 residues. With 0 bases clipped from V and 12 bases from J, the junction kept 25 bases outside the gene matches. The CDR3 loop is CSVEDPFPPVTGGLSANTF. For the CDR3, the DNA is TGCAGCGTTGAAGATCCGTTTCCCCCGGTGACAGGGGGCTTGTCGGCTAACACCTTC. The complete variable domain, with remaining parts taken from reference TRBV29-1 and TRBJ1-2, reads SAVISQKPSRDICQRGTSLTIQCQVDSQVTMMFWYRQQPGQSLTLIATANQGSEATYESGFVIDKFPISRPNLTFSTLTVSNMSPEDSSIYLCSVEDPFPPVTGGLSANTFGSGTRLTVV.

In nucleotides, the CDR3 is TGTGCCAGCTTGGACGGGAGTCGAGATAATTCACCCCTCCACTTT. Translating it yields CASLDGSRDNSPLHF. The chain joins TRBV6-6 to TRBJ1-6; D is undetermined. Trimming shortened V by 8 bases and J by 5 bases, and 16 bases separated the two germline ends. Germline V gives CDR1 MNHNY, CDR2 SVGAGI (reference sequence). This CDR3 has 15 amino acids.

This clonotype showed up just a few times. The chain couples TRBV20-1 to TRBJ2-5; the match to TRBD2 covers 14 bases. V gave up 3 bases and J gave up 3 bases; unmatched junction bases: 12. CDR3 size: 18 residues. CDR1 and CDR2 from the germline V gene are DFQATT and SNEGSKA (reference sequence). CDR3 DNA sequence: TGCAGTGCTAGGCCCCGACTAGCGGGAGGGGTTCCAAAAGAGACCCAGTACTTC. Translated, it gives CSARPRLAGGVPKETQYF.